The 14 T cell receptor beta chains given below trace back to one sample, sequenced in a study of blood T cell repertoires in COVID-19. TCRdb's table, derived via immunoSEQ multiplex PCR, lists solely in-frame clones and lacks some. The table has 260,000 or so clones, around 90% seen once. Sequencing was performed on peripheral blood. The receptor set was obtained from a man aged 18 to 29 with active or convalescent COVID-19.

The chain couples TRBV23-1 to TRBJ2-3, with D maybe TRBD2 (6 bases). TRBV23-1 is reported as an ORF; its role is uncertain. Trimming took off 0 bases at V and 3 bases at J, with 16 bases between the two ends. This CDR3 contains 17 residues. DNA for the CDR3: TGCGCCAGCAGTCAATCCCCCCAAGGAGGGAGAACAGATACGCAGTATTTT. Protein product: CASSQSPQGGRTDTQYF.

The chain carries TRBV4-1 and TRBJ2-2, with 7 bases aligning to TRBD1. CDR1 MGHRA and CDR2 YSYEKL come from the germline V gene. Trimming took 3 bases from V and 2 from J; bases not matched to a gene: 3. This CDR3 has 15 residues. CDR3 amino acids: CASSHGTANTGELFF. The CDR3 bases are TGCGCCAGCAGCCATGGGACAGCCAACACCGGGGAGCTGTTTTTT.

This clone was found once. This rearrangement joins TRBV19 to TRBJ2-7; D possibly corresponds to TRBD1 (5 bases). In germline, CDR1 is LNHDA, CDR2 SQIVND (reference sequence). The CDR3 consists of 14 residues. V was trimmed by 4 bases and J by 5 bases, leaving 15 bases between them. The CDR3 DNA follows: TGTGCCAGTAGTACTTCAAGGGGAAGTAACGAGCAGTACTTC. This gives the protein CASSTSRGSNEQYF.

The chain recombines TRBV19 with TRBJ1-1; 8 bases fit TRBD1. The CDR3 sequence is 14 residues long. Trimming took 6 bases from V and 1 from J; bases not matched to a gene: 4. Germline V gene sequence: CDR1 LNHDA, CDR2 SQIVND (reference sequence). CDR3 amino acids: CASSDRGQNTEAFF. Written as DNA, the CDR3 is TGTGCCAGTAGCGACAGGGGACAGAACACTGAAGCTTTCTTT.

This clone was detected once. V usage is TRBV3-1 (or the pseudogene TRBV3-2) and J usage is TRBJ1-5; D remains unclear. Germline CDR1 reads LGHDT; CDR2 reads YNNKEL (reference sequence). The CDR3 length is 13 residues. V was shortened by 0 bases and J by 7 bases, with 7 bases between the two germline ends. This chain's CDR3 is CASSQELLQPQHF. CDR3 nucleotide sequence: TGTGCCAGCAGCCAAGAACTACTACAGCCCCAGCATTTT.

In its sample, this clone was seen a few times. The sample contains more than one DNA sequence encoding this CDR3. The chain carries TRBV2 and TRBJ2-2, with a weak D call TRBD1 (7 bases). There are 14 residues in the CDR3. Germline lookup yields CDR1 SNHLY and CDR2 FYNNEI. The ends were cut back, 1 base at V and 6 bases at J, with 9 bases in the middle. CDR3 sequence: CASSEVRGAGELFF. For the CDR3, the DNA is TGTGCCAGCAGTGAAGTCAGGGGGGCCGGGGAGCTGTTTTTT. The entire variable domain, with the rest obtained from reference TRBV2 and TRBJ2-2, is as follows: EPEVTQTPSHQVTQMGQEVILRCVPISNHLYFYWYRQILGQKVEFLVSFYNNEISEKSEIFDDQFSVERPDGSNFTLKIRSTKLEDSAMYFCASSEVRGAGELFFGEGSRLTVL.

The chain has TRBV11-2 and TRBJ2-7, with TRBD1 matching 10 bases. Germline V gene data show CDR1 as SGHAT and CDR2 as FQNNGV. Unmatched junction bases numbered 10, after V lost 6 bases and J lost 5 bases. The CDR3 runs 15 residues. The CDR3 protein is CASRPGGTGVNEQYF. CDR3 sequence (DNA): TGTGCCAGCAGACCGGGGGGGACAGGGGTCAACGAGCAGTACTTC. The full variable domain, in which reference TRBV11-2 and TRBJ2-7 provide the parts outside the CDR3, is EAGVAQSPRYKIIEKRQSVAFWCNPISGHATLYWYQQILGQGPKLLIQFQNNGVVDDSQLPKDRFSAERLKGVDSTLKIQPAKLEDSAVYLCASRPGGTGVNEQYFGPGTRLTVT.

V is TRBV5-1 and J is TRBJ2-3; 13 nucleotides align to TRBD2. V shed 5 bases and J 0 bases; nucleotides not matched to a gene: 0. This CDR3 has 15 residues. From germline, CDR1 is SGHRS and CDR2 YFSETQ. The chain's CDR3 is CASRLAGGSTDTQYF. The CDR3 DNA follows: TGCGCCAGCAGACTAGCGGGGGGGAGCACAGATACGCAGTATTTT.

The genes are TRBV9 and TRBJ1-4; weak D call: TRBD1 (6 bases). Trimming took off 7 bases at V and 8 bases at J, with 27 bases between the two ends. In germline, CDR1 is SGDLS, CDR2 YYNGEE. CDR3 size: 17 residues. The chain's CDR3 is CASGNGNVTGGAEKLFF. The CDR3 region has the DNA TGTGCCAGCGGAAATGGCAACGTGACCGGGGGGGCGGAAAAACTGTTTTTT.

The V gene is TRBV4-1, the J gene TRBJ2-7, with 7 bases that match TRBD2. The germline gives CDR1 MGHRA, CDR2 YSYEKL. V was clipped by 3 bases and J by 1 base; unmatched bases: 6. The CDR3 is 15 amino acids. This CDR3 is CASSHPERGSYEQYF. CDR3 bases: TGCGCCAGCAGCCATCCCGAGCGGGGATCCTACGAGCAGTACTTC.

The rearrangement links TRBV5-6 to TRBJ2-3; 11 bases agree with TRBD2. Looked up from germline, CDR1 is SGHDT and CDR2 is YYEEEE. The trim removed 2 bases at V and 2 bases at J, leaving 4 bases unmatched. This CDR3 comprises 16 residues. The CDR3 nucleotides read TGTGCCAGCAGCTTTGGACTAGCGGGTATCACAGATACGCAGTATTTT. Translation: CASSFGLAGITDTQYF. The variable domain in full, completed from reference TRBV5-6 and TRBJ2-3, reads DAGVTQSPTHLIKTRGQQVTLRCSPKSGHDTVSWYQQALGQGPQFIFQYYEEEERQRGNFPDRFSGHQFPNYSSELNVNALLLGDSALYLCASSFGLAGITDTQYFGPGTRLTVL.

The CDR3 is CASTQEDSTEAFF. CDR3 DNA sequence: TGTGCCAGCACCCAAGAGGACAGCACTGAAGCTTTCTTT. This chain uses TRBV2 with TRBJ1-1; TRBD1 is a possible D gene (6 bases). This CDR3 spans 13 amino acids. Germline CDR1 SNHLY, CDR2 FYNNEI. The V and J ends lost 7 bases and 4 bases respectively, with 13 bases between them. Variable domain in full (rest from reference TRBV2 and TRBJ1-1): EPEVTQTPSHQVTQMGQEVILRCVPISNHLYFYWYRQILGQKVEFLVSFYNNEISEKSEIFDDQFSVERPDGSNFTLKIRSTKLEDSAMYFCASTQEDSTEAFFGQGTRLTVV.

The chain couples TRBV6-5 to TRBJ1-1, with D possibly matching TRBD1 (5 bases). Trimming took 8 bases from V and 5 from J, leaving 15 bases between them. Germline lookup yields CDR1 MNHEY and CDR2 SVGAGI. The CDR3 length is 13 residues. The CDR3 DNA reads TGTGCCAGCCCCGATGGGGGGTGGACTGAAGCTTTCTTT. Translating it yields CASPDGGWTEAFF.

This clone was detected only a few times. This chain uses TRBV27 with TRBJ1-5, with D possibly matching TRBD1 (5 bases). V lost 9 bases and J 0 bases, leaving 9 bases between the germline ends. The CDR3 loop spans 13 amino acids. Germline V gives CDR1 MNHEY, CDR2 SMNVEV (reference sequence). The CDR3 sequence: CASRTNSNQPQHF. The CDR3 DNA follows: TGTGCCAGTCGGACAAATAGCAATCAGCCCCAGCATTTT.